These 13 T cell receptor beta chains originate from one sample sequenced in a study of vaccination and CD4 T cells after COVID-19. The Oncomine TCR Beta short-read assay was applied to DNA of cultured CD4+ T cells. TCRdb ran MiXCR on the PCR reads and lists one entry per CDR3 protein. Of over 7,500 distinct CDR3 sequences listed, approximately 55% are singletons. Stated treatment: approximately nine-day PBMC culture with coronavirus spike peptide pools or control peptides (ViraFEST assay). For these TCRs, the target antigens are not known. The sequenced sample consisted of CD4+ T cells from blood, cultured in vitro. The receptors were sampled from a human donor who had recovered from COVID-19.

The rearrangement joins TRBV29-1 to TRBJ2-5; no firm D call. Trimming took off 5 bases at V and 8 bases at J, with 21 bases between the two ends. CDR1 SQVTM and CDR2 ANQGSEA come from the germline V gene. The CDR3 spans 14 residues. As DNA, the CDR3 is TGCAGCGTTTCGGCAGCAGCCGGCATGGGTACCCAGTACTTC. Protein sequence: CSVSAAAGMGTQYF.

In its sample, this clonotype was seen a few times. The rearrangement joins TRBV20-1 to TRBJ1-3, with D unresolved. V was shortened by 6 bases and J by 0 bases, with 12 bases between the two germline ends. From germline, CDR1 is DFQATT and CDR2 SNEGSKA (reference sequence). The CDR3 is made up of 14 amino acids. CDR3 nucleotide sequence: TGCAGTGCCGTAAGCGCCAACTCTGGAAACACCATATATTTT. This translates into CSAVSANSGNTIYF.

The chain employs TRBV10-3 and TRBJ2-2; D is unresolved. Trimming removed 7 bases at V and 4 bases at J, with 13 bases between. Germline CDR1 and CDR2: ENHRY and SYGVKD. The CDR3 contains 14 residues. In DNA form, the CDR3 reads TGTGCCATCACAGCCTTCGTTCCCACCGGGGAGCTGTTTTTT. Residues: CAITAFVPTGELFF.

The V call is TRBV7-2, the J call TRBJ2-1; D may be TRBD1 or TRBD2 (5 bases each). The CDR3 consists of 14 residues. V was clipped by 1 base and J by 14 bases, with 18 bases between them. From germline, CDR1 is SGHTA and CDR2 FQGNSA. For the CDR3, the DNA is TGTGCCAGCAGCTTAGTGGTACTAGGGACGAGCAAGTTCTTC. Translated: CASSLVVLGTSKFF.

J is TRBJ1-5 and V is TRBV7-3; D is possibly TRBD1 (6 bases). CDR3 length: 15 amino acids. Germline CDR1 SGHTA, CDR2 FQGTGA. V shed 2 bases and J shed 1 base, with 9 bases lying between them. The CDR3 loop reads CASSLSGVSNQPQHF. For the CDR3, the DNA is TGTGCCAGCAGCTTATCAGGGGTCAGCAATCAGCCCCAGCATTTT.

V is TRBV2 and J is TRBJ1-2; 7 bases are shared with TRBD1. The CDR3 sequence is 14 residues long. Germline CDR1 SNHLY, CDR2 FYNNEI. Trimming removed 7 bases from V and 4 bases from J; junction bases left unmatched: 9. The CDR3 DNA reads TGTGCCAGCAACCCGAACCGGGACAGCTATGGCTACACCTTC. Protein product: CASNPNRDSYGYTF.

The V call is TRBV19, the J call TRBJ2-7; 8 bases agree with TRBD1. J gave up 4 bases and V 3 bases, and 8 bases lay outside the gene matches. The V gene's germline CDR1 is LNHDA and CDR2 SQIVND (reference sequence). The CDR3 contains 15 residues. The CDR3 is CASSIPGQAGYEQYF. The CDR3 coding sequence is TGTGCCAGTAGTATCCCGGGACAGGCCGGATACGAGCAGTACTTC.

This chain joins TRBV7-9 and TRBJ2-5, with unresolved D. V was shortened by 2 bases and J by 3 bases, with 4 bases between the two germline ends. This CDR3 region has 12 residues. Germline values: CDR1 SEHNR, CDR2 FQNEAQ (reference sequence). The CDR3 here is CASSLLEETQYF. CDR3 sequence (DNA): TGTGCCAGCAGCTTATTGGAAGAGACCCAGTACTTC.

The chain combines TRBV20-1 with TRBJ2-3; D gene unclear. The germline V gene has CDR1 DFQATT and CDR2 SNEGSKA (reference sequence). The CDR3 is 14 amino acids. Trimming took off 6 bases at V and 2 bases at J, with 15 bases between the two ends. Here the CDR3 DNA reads TGCAGTGCCTGGGCAGGAAGATTCACAGATACGCAGTATTTT. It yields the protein CSAWAGRFTDTQYF.

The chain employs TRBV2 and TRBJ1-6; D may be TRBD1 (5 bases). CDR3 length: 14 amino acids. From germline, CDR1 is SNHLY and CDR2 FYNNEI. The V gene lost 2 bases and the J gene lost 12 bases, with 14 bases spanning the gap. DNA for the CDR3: TGTGCCAGCAGTGAATTGGGGGAGAGTTTACCCCTCCACTTT. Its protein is CASSELGESLPLHF.

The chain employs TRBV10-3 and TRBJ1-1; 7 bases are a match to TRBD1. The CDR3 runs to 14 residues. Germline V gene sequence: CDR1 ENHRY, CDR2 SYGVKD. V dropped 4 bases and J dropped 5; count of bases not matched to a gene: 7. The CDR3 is CAISASTGETEAFF. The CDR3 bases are TGTGCCATCAGTGCGTCTACAGGGGAAACTGAAGCTTTCTTT.

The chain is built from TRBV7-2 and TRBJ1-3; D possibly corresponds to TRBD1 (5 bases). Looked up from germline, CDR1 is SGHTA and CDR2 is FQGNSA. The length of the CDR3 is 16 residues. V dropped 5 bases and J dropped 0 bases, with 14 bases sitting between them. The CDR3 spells CASSVIGTSSGNTIYF. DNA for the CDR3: TGTGCCAGCAGCGTAATAGGGACGAGCTCTGGAAACACCATATATTTT.

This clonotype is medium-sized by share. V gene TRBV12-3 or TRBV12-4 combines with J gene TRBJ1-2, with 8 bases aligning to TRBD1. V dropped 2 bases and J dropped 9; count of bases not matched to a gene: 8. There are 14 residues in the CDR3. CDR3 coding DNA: TGTGCCAGCAGTTTATTCCGGACAGGGTCGAGCTACACCTTC. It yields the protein CASSLFRTGSSYTF.